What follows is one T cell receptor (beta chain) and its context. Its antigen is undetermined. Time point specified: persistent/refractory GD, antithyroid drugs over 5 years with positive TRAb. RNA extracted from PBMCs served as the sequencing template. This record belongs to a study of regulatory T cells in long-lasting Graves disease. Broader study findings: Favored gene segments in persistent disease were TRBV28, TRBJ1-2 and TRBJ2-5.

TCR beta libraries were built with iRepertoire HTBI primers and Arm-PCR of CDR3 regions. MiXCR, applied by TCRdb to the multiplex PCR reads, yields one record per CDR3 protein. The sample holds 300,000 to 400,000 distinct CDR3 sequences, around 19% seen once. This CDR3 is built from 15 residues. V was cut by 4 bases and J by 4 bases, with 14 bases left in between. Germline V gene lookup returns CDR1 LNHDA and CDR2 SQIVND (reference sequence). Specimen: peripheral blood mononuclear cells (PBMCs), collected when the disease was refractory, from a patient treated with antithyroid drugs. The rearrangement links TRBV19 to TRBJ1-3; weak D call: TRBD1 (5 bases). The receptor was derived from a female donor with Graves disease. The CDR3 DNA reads TGTGCCAGTAGTACGGAAGGGAGGGGAGGAAACACCATATATTTT. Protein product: CASSTEGRGGNTIYF.